The next 2 T cell receptor beta chains were all read from a single sample in a study of CD8 T cells in ankylosing spondylitis. Study results and limitations: Among TCR beta sequences, a motif of several highly homologous variants appeared characteristic of ankylosing spondylitis blood.

A single record per CDR3 protein comes from TCRdb applying MiXCR to the 5' RACE reads. This table has roughly 470,000 distinct CDR3 sequences, roughly 26% appearing once. Antigens of these TCRs are unknown. The specimen sequenced was blood, either unsorted or a sorted T cell fraction (not recorded which). These receptors came from a male donor with ankylosing spondylitis.

This chain connects TRBV27 to TRBJ2-3; D is unresolved. This CDR3 is 13 amino acids long. Germline values: CDR1 MNHEY, CDR2 SMNVEV (reference sequence). V was pared by 11 bases and J by 5 bases, with 17 bases between. CDR3 region: CAARAMGIDTQYF. The CDR3 DNA follows: TGTGCCGCCCGAGCCATGGGTATAGATACGCAGTATTTT.

The chain uses TRBV20-1 and TRBJ1-4, with D hard to call. V lost 3 bases and J 5 bases, leaving 13 bases between the germline ends. Germline V lookup: CDR1 DFQATT, CDR2 SNEGSKA (reference sequence). The CDR3 totals 14 residues. This chain's CDR3 is CSASRSSVNEKLFF. The CDR3 nucleotides read TGCAGTGCTAGTCGGTCGTCAGTGAATGAAAAACTGTTTTTT.